This T cell receptor beta chain was sequenced in a study of shared clonotypes between healthy human individuals. Study-wide background: Per donor, CD8 memory used one plate, CD8 naive used two, CD4 memory used three and CD4 naive used three.

Study-level findings and limits: Clonotype sharing among the donors was expected to vary with sequencing depth.

This table comes from immunoSEQ multiplex PCR, and its TCRdb copy is limited to in-frame clones, with some not included. The sample holds about 2,500,000 clones, approximately 92% seen once. About this clone itself: Its target is not known.

The source is a young man in good health. Material: naive CD4+ T cells sorted from blood. Noted subset: CD45RA+ positively selected.

CDR3 residues: CASSEGPGGRYQPQHF. The CDR3 DNA sequence: TGTGCCAGCAGTGAAGGCCCAGGGGGCCGATATCAGCCCCAGCATTTT. The rearrangement links TRBV6-1 to TRBJ1-5, with 8 positions matching TRBD1. Trimming took 1 base from V and 5 from J; bases not matched to a gene: 7. CDR3 size: 16 residues. Germline CDR1 reads MNHNS; CDR2 reads SASEGT.